This T cell receptor (beta chain) stems from a study of blood T cell repertoires in COVID-19 (dated by TCRdb to 2019 to 2021). About the investigation overall: Samples covering the acute and convalescent phases of COVID-19 were provided by collaborators in the United States, Italy and Spain. The material from the prospective study consisted of cDNA or gDNA derived from T cells, B-cell-depleted T cells, or PBMCs. Subjects who had been exposed to COVID-19, were actively infected with it, or had recovered from it provided the deeply sampled blood TCRbeta repertoires that made up the dataset. The repertoires were released in a freely available public database meant as a resource for research on the immune response to SARS-CoV-2. The samples were drawn from the first 160 participants of the ongoing ImmuneRACE study and from 1,254 subjects provided by 6 global collaborators. Sample metadata almost always included a de-identified subject ID, COVID-19 status, age in years and sex. Where HLA class I and class II types were available, the types were taken from metadata supplied by the sample provider, not from assay-based typing. Broad study findings and their caveats: How much clinical and demographic metadata was included differed by source and by participant, and the metadata was provided uncurated.

As concerns this clone: What this receptor recognizes is not known. Per-nucleotide qualities are absent, and no much larger clonotype sits a single base away.

The collaborating institutions used their own protocols to collect whole blood in K2EDTA tubes. For TCRbeta analysis, collaborators shipped samples in one of three forms: frozen whole blood, isolated PBMCs, or DNA extracted from either of those sample types. TCRbeta CDR3 regions were amplified from genomic DNA using the immunoSEQ Assay, a bias-controlled multiplex PCR. The authors processed their data as follows. The number of nucleated cells in each sample was estimated by amplification of reference gene primers within the assay. Sequence reads were collapsed and filtered to measure the absolute abundance of every unique TCRbeta CDR3 rearrangement. For each sample, productive Simpson clonality was calculated by taking the square root of Simpson's diversity index across productive rearrangements. The immuneACCESS repertoire file appears here via TCRdb, limited to in-frame rearrangements. These files lack a portion of the clones; in checked studies, under half of the deficit traces to unresolved V genes, and the cause of the others is not known. V and J calls plus clone size are reproduced from that table; the DNA served to infer D and trimming. The sample table holds about 280,000 clones, of which approximately 85% were seen once. The ten most abundant clones make up about 14% of the sample.

The germline V gene supplies CDR1 KGHDR and CDR2 SFDVKD. From the cysteine through the phenylalanine, the CDR3 covers 15 amino acids. Only the CDR3 portion is preserved as DNA: 45 bases, with reading frame beginning at the first base. Trimming accounts for 6 bases at V and 3 bases at J, while the number of junction bases matched to no gene is 6. The sample was peripheral blood. This sequence uses TRBV24-1 and TRBJ2-3, with 9 bases aligning to TRBD1. The source of this sequence is a human donor in a cohort sampled during active COVID-19. The CDR3 amino acid sequence is: CATSQTGTGTDTQYF. The DNA sequence is as follows: TGTGCCACCAGTCAGACTGGGACAGGGACAGATACGCAGTATTTT.